These 8 T cell receptor beta chains were sequenced from one sample in a study of cytomegalovirus exposure and HLA in healthy donors. Researchers ran the PCR with 60 Vbeta and 13 Jbeta primers. TCRdb keeps only in-frame clones here, not all; method: immunoSEQ multiplex PCR. This table holds approximately 73,000 clones, 63% found once. Input material: PBMCs. The receptors were gathered from a man aged 30 to 39 in good health and CMV-seropositive.

The chain links TRBV11-2 to TRBJ1-2, with 8 bases identical to TRBD1. V shed 6 bases and J 7 bases; nucleotides not matched to a gene: 7. This CDR3 has 13 amino acids. Germline V gene lookup returns CDR1 SGHAT and CDR2 FQNNGV. The CDR3 DNA is TGTGCCAGCAGTCCAGGGGGCAGAGTTGGCTACACCTTC. Protein sequence: CASSPGGRVGYTF.

This clone was seen only a few times. This CDR3 is CASSETGANEQFF. The CDR3 DNA reads TGTGCCAGCAGCGAAACAGGGGCCAATGAGCAGTTCTTC. This chain links TRBV5-5 with TRBJ2-1; TRBD1 aligns across 7 bases. This CDR3 is built from 13 residues. J was trimmed by 6 bases and V by 4 bases; bases with no gene match: 4. The V gene's germline CDR1 is SGHKS and CDR2 YYEKEE (reference sequence). Filled out from reference TRBV5-5 and TRBJ2-1, the complete variable domain reads DAGVTQSPTHLIKTRGQQVTLRCSPISGHKSVSWYQQVLGQGPQFIFQYYEKEERGRGNFPDRFSARQFPNYSSELNVNALLLGDSALYLCASSETGANEQFFGPGTRLTVL.

DNA for the CDR3: TGCGCCAGCAGCGATGGACAGGGTATCTATGGCTACACCTTC. Translation gives CASSDGQGIYGYTF. The V gene is TRBV5-1, the J gene TRBJ1-2, with TRBD1 matching over 8 bases. The CDR3 loop spans 14 amino acids. Germline loops: CDR1 SGHRS, CDR2 YFSETQ. V dropped 4 bases and J dropped 4; count of bases not matched to a gene: 6.

The rearrangement links TRBV7-3 to TRBJ2-7; 8 nucleotides align to TRBD1. V trimming: 3 bases; J trimming: 5 bases; junction bases outside the gene matches: 12. Germline loops: CDR1 SGHTA, CDR2 FQGTGA. The CDR3 covers 16 residues. The CDR3 DNA follows: TGTGCCAGCAGCTTTTCTCCCCCGACAGGGGCCGACGAGCAGTACTTC. This sequence encodes CASSFSPPTGADEQYF.

The genes are TRBV7-9 and TRBJ1-5; D not certain. CDR3 length: 15 amino acids. V lost 2 bases to trimming and J lost 0 bases, with 8 bases between them. From germline, CDR1 is SEHNR and CDR2 FQNEAQ (reference sequence). CDR3: CASSLSGVSNQPQHF. For the CDR3, the DNA is TGTGCCAGCAGCTTATCAGGCGTTAGCAATCAGCCCCAGCATTTT.

The chain carries TRBV14 and TRBJ2-5; D is perhaps TRBD2 (7 bases). This CDR3 comprises 16 residues. Germline assignment: CDR1 SGHDN and CDR2 FVKESK. The V and J ends lost 3 bases and 2 bases respectively, with 16 bases between them. The CDR3 sequence is CASSQSGGSQQETQYF. The CDR3 DNA reads as TGTGCCAGCAGCCAGTCGGGGGGCAGTCAACAAGAGACCCAGTACTTC.

This clone turned up a few times. The chain combines TRBV29-1 with TRBJ2-1; 9 bases map to TRBD1. The CDR3 has 14 residues. V was pared by 6 bases and J by 9 bases, with 12 bases of the junction left unmatched. Germline CDR1 reads SQVTM; CDR2 reads ANQGSEA. The CDR3 DNA reads as TGCAGCGTCGAACAGGGGGCGGTTGGGGTTGAGCAGTTCTTC. Amino acid sequence: CSVEQGAVGVEQFF.

The genes are TRBV19 and TRBJ2-3; TRBD2 agrees at 11 bases. This CDR3 is built from 14 residues. The V gene's germline CDR1 is LNHDA and CDR2 SQIVND (reference sequence). J gave up 1 base and V 8 bases, and 2 bases lay outside the gene matches. The CDR3 here is CASGTSGGTDTQYF. The CDR3 DNA follows: TGTGCCAGTGGGACTAGCGGTGGCACAGATACGCAGTATTTT.